These 6 T cell receptor beta chains were all obtained from the same sample, sequenced in a study of blood T cell repertoires in COVID-19. Generated by immunoSEQ multiplex PCR, the TCRdb table keeps only in-frame clones and is missing some. The data show approximately 300,000 clones, with 70% to 90% seen just once and approximately 5% held by the top ten. Sequencing was carried out using PBMCs or T cells enriched from blood (not recorded which). The receptors derive from a woman aged 30 to 39 who had recovered from COVID-19.

V is TRBV30 and J is TRBJ1-2; D ambiguous. V was clipped by 2 bases and J by 5 bases, with 21 bases between them. Germline V lookup: CDR1 GTSNPN, CDR2 SVGIG (reference sequence). The CDR3 is made up of 16 amino acids. The CDR3 spells CAWSSATLTVDYGYTF. The CDR3 nucleotides read TGTGCCTGGAGTAGTGCGACTCTGACGGTCGATTATGGCTACACCTTC.

This sequence joins TRBV3-1 (or the pseudogene TRBV3-2) and TRBJ1-1, with D possibly being TRBD1 (5 bases). The CDR3 contains 15 residues. The ends were cut back, 3 bases at V and 6 bases at J, with 17 bases in the middle. Germline V lookup: CDR1 LGHDT, CDR2 YNNKEL (reference sequence). Here the CDR3 reads CASSHRGSRESEAFF. The CDR3 coding sequence is TGTGCCAGCAGCCACCGAGGCAGCAGGGAATCTGAAGCTTTCTTT.

The J gene is TRBJ2-7, the V gene TRBV10-3, with 9 bases fitting TRBD1. Germline CDR1 is ENHRY and CDR2 is SYGVKD. The V and J ends lost 6 bases and 2 bases, in that order; junction bases with no gene match: 8. This CDR3 region has 15 residues. The CDR3 reads CAIRAGTGNAYEQYF. As DNA, the CDR3 is TGTGCCATCAGAGCCGGGACAGGGAACGCCTACGAGCAGTACTTC.

The chain is built from TRBV6-2 or TRBV6-3 and TRBJ1-2; TRBD1 matches 7 bases. CDR1 MNHEY and CDR2 SVGEGT come from the germline V gene. This CDR3 spans 15 amino acids. After removal of 0 bases from V and 2 bases from J, the junction contained 3 bases not matched to a gene. CDR3 sequence reads: CASSYSGRGNYGYTF. In DNA form, the CDR3 reads TGTGCCAGCAGTTACTCCGGCAGGGGGAACTATGGCTACACCTTC.

The V gene is TRBV4-1, the J gene TRBJ1-2, with D perhaps TRBD1 (6 bases). The CDR3 sequence is 16 residues long. V dropped 3 bases and J dropped 2 bases, with 16 bases sitting between them. Per the germline V gene, CDR1 is MGHRA and CDR2 is YSYEKL. Here the CDR3 DNA reads TGCGCCAGCAGCCAGGGGGGAGGGGGAGGAAACTATGGCTACACCTTC. This translates into CASSQGGGGGNYGYTF.

The chain joins TRBV14 to TRBJ1-2; D gene uncertain. Looked up from germline, CDR1 is SGHDN and CDR2 is FVKESK. Deletions cut 4 bases from V and 0 bases from J, with 9 bases between. CDR3 size: 14 residues. CDR3 sequence reads: CASSPRAANYGYTF. The CDR3 DNA reads as TGTGCCAGCAGCCCGAGGGCGGCTAACTATGGCTACACCTTC.